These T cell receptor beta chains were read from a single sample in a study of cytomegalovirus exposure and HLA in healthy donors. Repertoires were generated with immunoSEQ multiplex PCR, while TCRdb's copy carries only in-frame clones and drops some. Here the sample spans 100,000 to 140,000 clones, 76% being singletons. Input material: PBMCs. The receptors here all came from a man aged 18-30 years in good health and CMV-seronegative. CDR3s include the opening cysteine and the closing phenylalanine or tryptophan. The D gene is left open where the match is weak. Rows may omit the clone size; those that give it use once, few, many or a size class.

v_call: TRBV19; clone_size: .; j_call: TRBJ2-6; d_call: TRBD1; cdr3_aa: CASSIGQAGANVLTF; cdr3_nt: TGTGCCAGTAGTATCGGACAGGCTGGGGCCAACGTCCTGACTTTC
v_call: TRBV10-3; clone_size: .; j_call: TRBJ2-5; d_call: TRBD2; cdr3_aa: CAISSGTSQETQYF; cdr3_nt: TGTGCCATCAGCTCCGGGACTAGTCAAGAGACCCAGTACTTC
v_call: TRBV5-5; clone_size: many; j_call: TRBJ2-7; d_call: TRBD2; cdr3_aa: CASSSGASGGFSYEQYF; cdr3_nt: TGTGCCAGCAGCTCCGGGGCGAGCGGGGGGTTCTCCTACGAGCAGTACTTC
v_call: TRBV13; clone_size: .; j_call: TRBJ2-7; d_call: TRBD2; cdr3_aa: CASSATSGTPYEQYF; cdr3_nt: TGTGCCAGCAGCGCCACTAGCGGCACTCCCTACGAGCAGTACTTC
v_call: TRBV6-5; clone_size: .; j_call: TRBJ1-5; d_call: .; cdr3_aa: CASSPRGIPPQHF; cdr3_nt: TGTGCCAGCAGTCCAAGGGGAATTCCGCCCCAGCATTTT
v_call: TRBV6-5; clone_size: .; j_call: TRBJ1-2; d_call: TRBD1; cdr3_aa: CASSPDRTYGYTF; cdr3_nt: TGTGCCAGCAGCCCGGACAGGACCTATGGCTACACCTTC
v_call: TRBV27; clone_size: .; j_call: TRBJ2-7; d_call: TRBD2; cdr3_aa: CASSYSGGYEQYF; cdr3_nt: TGTGCCAGCAGTTATAGCGGGGGCTACGAGCAGTACTTC
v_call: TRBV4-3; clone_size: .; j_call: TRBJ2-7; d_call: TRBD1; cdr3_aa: CASSHRTGGTYEQYF; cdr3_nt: TGCGCCAGCAGCCACCGGACAGGGGGGACCTACGAGCAGTACTTC
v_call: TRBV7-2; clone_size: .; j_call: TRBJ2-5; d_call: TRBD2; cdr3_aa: CASSPGLAEETQYF; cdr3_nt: TGTGCCAGCAGCCCCGGACTAGCGGAAGAGACCCAGTACTTC
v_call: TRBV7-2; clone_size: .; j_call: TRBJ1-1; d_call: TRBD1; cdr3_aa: CASTPGQGNTEAFF; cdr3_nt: TGTGCCAGCACCCCCGGACAGGGGAACACTGAAGCTTTCTTT
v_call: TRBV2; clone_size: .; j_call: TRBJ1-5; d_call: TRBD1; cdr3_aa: CASRGTGNQPQHF; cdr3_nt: TGTGCCAGCAGAGGGACAGGGAATCAGCCCCAGCATTTT
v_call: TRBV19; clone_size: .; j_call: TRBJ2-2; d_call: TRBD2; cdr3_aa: CASTRWEGPGELFF; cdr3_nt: TGTGCCAGTACCCGATGGGAGGGCCCCGGGGAGCTGTTTTTT
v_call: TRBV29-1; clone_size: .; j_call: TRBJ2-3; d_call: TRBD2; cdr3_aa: CSIRGGIDTQYF; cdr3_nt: TGCAGCATCCGCGGGGGGATAGATACGCAGTATTTT
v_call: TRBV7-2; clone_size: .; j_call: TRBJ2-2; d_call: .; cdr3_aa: CASSPRIGWASTGELFF; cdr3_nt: TGTGCCAGCAGCCCCAGAATCGGCTGGGCGAGCACCGGGGAGCTGTTTTTT
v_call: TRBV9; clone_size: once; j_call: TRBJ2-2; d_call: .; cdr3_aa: CASSVGAGSNTGELFF; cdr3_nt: TGTGCCAGCAGCGTCGGGGCGGGGAGTAACACCGGGGAGCTGTTTTTT
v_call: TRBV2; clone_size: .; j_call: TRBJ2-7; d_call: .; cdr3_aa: CASREQGFNEQYF; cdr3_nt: TGTGCCAGCAGGGAACAGGGTTTCAACGAGCAGTACTTC
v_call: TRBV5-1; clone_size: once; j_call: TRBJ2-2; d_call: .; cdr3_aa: CASSFQADTGELFF; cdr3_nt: TGCGCCAGCAGCTTTCAGGCAGACACCGGGGAGCTGTTTTTT